The rows below give T cell receptor beta chains drawn from one sample of a study of T cells in Graves' hyperthyroidism and ophthalmopathy. MiXCR, applied by TCRdb to the multiplex PCR reads, yields one record per CDR3 protein. The data contain a few hundred thousand distinct CDR3 sequences, roughly 13% of them singletons. Sequenced material: blood. These receptors came from a woman aged 18-29 years with Graves' hyperthyroidism. Each CDR3 is given without its conserved first and last residue.

V gene	J gene	CDR3 protein
TRBV11-2	TRBJ1-1	ASRNAGRGRAF
TRBV6-2/TRBV6-3	TRBJ2-7	ASSPSGSTYEQY
TRBV6-1	TRBJ2-5	ASSKTYLLQETQY
TRBV28	TRBJ2-7	ASSLQTYTREQY
TRBV6-1	TRBJ2-1	ASSRGTSGSLYNEQF
TRBV9	TRBJ2-1	ASSFNFRDRGYVEQF
TRBV3-1	TRBJ2-2	ASSRGNWNTGELF
TRBV6-2/TRBV6-3	TRBJ1-1	ASSYSNSSRRTGGRLNTEAF
TRBV18	TRBJ2-7	ASSPQAGQDEQY
TRBV11-2	TRBJ2-3	ASSLVGSVEGQY
TRBV6-1	TRBJ2-5	ASSLGPRSETQY
TRBV12-3/TRBV12-4	TRBJ2-7	ASSSSRSGRSYEQY
TRBV19	TRBJ2-5	ASTAVGGKQETQY
TRBV10-3	TRBJ2-7	AISESNREKPYEQY
TRBV6-2/TRBV6-3	TRBJ2-1	ASSGGQGAHDEQF
TRBV13	TRBJ1-3	ASSGQGSSGNTIY
TRBV7-9	TRBJ1-2	ASSLRRIYGYT
TRBV10-2	TRBJ1-3	ASSESPQSSGNTIY
TRBV5-1	TRBJ2-5	ASSFSGISSTQY
TRBV5-1	TRBJ2-1	ASSLSGGQNNEQF
TRBV20-1	TRBJ1-1	SASQGPLAEAF
TRBV7-2	TRBJ2-3	ASSEDPIRTDTQY
TRBV6-2/TRBV6-3	TRBJ2-1	ASSPPGLWEQF
TRBV10-3	TRBJ2-5	AIRGQQETQY
TRBV20-1	TRBJ2-3	SATGLAGSSTDTQY
TRBV12-3/TRBV12-4	TRBJ2-5	ASSAKGTGGLAGKGETQY
TRBV7-9	TRBJ1-4	ASSPGTGANNEKLF
TRBV7-9	TRBJ1-3	ASRGLAGNTIY
TRBV3-1	TRBJ2-5	ASSLASGRETQY
TRBV19	TRBJ2-1	ASSISWGDEQF
TRBV9	TRBJ2-1	ASSVATVTSGRAHEQF
TRBV13	TRBJ2-1	ASSLYQRRSGRAAHNEQF
TRBV3-1	TRBJ2-3	ASSRLGASDTQY
TRBV19	TRBJ1-2	ASERGGYT
TRBV27	TRBJ2-5	ASSPRGLAGGETQY
TRBV11-2	TRBJ2-5	ASSLEKRYQETQY
TRBV7-9	TRBJ1-1	ASSIWGAEAF
TRBV15	TRBJ2-7	ATSRGTGSPYEQY
TRBV20-1	TRBJ2-5	SARGASGVQETQY
TRBV9	TRBJ1-2	ASSAPPPNYGYT
TRBV7-2	TRBJ2-3	ASRPQGFGTDTQY
TRBV28	TRBJ2-3	ASSPVGLAGGTDTQY
TRBV27	TRBJ2-3	ASSLYAGLGVDTQY
TRBV5-1	TRBJ2-7	ATRTSVLSYEQY
TRBV20-1	TRBJ2-7	SARDLTGPEQY
TRBV7-3	TRBJ2-5	ASSLYQAGLGETQY
TRBV6-2/TRBV6-3	TRBJ2-7	ASTFTGSGTDEQY
TRBV30	TRBJ2-2	AWSATGDRGITRTGELF
TRBV20-1	TRBJ2-3	SARDWREIPDTQY